This T cell receptor (beta chain) stems from a study of T cells in Graves' hyperthyroidism and ophthalmopathy. Background on the study: The blood sample was taken at first diagnosis, before treatment began.

TCR beta CDR3 region amplification was performed from RNA transcripts. TCR CDR3 underwent first-round RT-PCR with the HTBI primer set. TCRdb independently ran MiXCR on the multiplex PCR reads; one entry per CDR3 protein. This sample has hundreds of thousands of distinct CDR3 sequences, with roughly 14% found just once. CDR3 length: 14 residues. The germline CDR1 and CDR2 sequences are LNHDA and SQIVND (reference sequence). V was trimmed by 4 bases and J by 4 bases, leaving 13 bases between them. This receptor was taken from a man aged 18 to 35 with Graves' ophthalmopathy. The V gene is TRBV19, the J gene TRBJ2-5; perhaps TRBD1 as D (5 bases). Sample: blood. The CDR3 DNA reads as TGTGCCAGTAGTAGGAGCAGGGCAGGAGAGACCCAGTACTTC. It codes for CASSRSRAGETQYF.